This T cell receptor beta chain was identified in a study of blood T cell repertoires in COVID-19. The overall study: Samples taken during acute and convalescent COVID-19 were collected in the United States, Italy and Spain. PBMCs, B-cell-depleted T cells, or T cells were the source of the cDNA or gDNA that made up the material.

Trimming removed 2 bases from V and 9 bases from J; junction bases left unmatched: 17. CDR1 is SGDLS and CDR2 is YYNGEE in the germline V gene. The CDR3 is 16 residues long. This table comes from immunoSEQ multiplex PCR, and its TCRdb copy is limited to in-frame clones, with some not included. The sample records some 150,000 clones, over 80% being singletons. This receptor was identified in a woman aged 45-65 years with acute or convalescent COVID-19. The genes are TRBV9 and TRBJ2-7; 7 positions agree with TRBD2. The sample consisted of peripheral blood. The CDR3 bases are TGTGCCAGCAGCGTTAGCAGGGAAGGGGACTACGTTGGGCAGTACTTC. Protein product: CASSVSREGDYVGQYF.